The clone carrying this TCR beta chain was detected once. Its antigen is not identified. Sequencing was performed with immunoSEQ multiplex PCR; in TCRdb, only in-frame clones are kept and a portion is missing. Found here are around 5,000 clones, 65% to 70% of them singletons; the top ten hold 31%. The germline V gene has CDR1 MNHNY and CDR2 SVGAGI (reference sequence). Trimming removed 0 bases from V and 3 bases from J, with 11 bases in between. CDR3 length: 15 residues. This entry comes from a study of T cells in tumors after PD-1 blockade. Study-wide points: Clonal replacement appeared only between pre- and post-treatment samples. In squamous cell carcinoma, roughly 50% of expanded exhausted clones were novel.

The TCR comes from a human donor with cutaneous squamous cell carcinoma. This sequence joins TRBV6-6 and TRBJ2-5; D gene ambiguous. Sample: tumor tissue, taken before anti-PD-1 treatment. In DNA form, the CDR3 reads TGTGCCAGCAGTTACTCTGGGGTATCAAAAGAGACCCAGTACTTC. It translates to CASSYSGVSKETQYF.